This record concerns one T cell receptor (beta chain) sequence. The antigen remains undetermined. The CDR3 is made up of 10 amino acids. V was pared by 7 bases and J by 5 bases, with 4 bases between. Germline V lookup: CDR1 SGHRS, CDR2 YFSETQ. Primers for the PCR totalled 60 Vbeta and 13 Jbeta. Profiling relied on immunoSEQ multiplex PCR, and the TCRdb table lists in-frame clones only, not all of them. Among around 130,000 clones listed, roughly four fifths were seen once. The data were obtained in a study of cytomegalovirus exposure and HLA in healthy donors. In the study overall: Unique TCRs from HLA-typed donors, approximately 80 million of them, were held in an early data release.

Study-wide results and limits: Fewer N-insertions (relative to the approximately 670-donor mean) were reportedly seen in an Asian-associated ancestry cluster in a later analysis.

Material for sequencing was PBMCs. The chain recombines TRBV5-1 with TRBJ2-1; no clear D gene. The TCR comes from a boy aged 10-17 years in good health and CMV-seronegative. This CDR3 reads CASGNNEQFF. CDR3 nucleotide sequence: TGCGCCAGCGGCAACAATGAGCAGTTCTTC.